The 21 T cell receptor beta chains reported below all come from one sample, sequenced in a study of CD8+ T cells in alopecia areata. Extraction of RNA preceded its reverse transcription into cDNA, which served as the sequencing template. Libraries were prepared by immunoSEQ multiplex PCR; TCRdb keeps only in-frame clonotypes and omits some of them. This table holds under 250,000 clones, about three fifths found once. The specimen comprised CD4+ T cells sorted from blood, sampled at week 0. The receptors stem from a human donor with alopecia areata.

This clone was observed a handful of times. The chain couples TRBV19 to TRBJ2-7; TRBD2 matches at 9 bases. Germline V CDR1 and CDR2: LNHDA, SQIVND (reference sequence). Trimming at V came to 0 bases and at J to 3 bases, leaving 9 bases not matched to a gene. The CDR3 covers 17 residues. The CDR3 nucleotides read TGTGCCAGTAGTATAGATCTGTATCTAGCGGGAAACTACGAGCAGTACTTC. Translating gives CASSIDLYLAGNYEQYF.

There are a few counts of this clone. The genes are TRBV5-1 and TRBJ1-1; D not resolved. The CDR3 spans 14 residues. V was pared by 0 bases and J by 1 base, with 7 bases between. The germline CDR1 and CDR2 sequences are SGHRS and YFSETQ. The CDR3 region is CASSLDGRNTEAFF. The CDR3 DNA is TGCGCCAGCAGCTTGGATGGCAGGAACACTGAAGCTTTCTTT.

The sample holds a few counts of this clone. The chain has TRBV29-1 and TRBJ1-3; D is ambiguous. This CDR3 spans 11 amino acids. The germline CDR1 and CDR2 sequences are SQVTM and ANQGSEA. Trimming removed 3 bases at V and 4 bases at J, with 4 bases between. CDR3 coding DNA: TGCAGCGTTGATGCGGGAAACACCATATATTTT. Translated, it gives CSVDAGNTIYF.

The chain links TRBV30 to TRBJ1-5, with a possible D match to TRBD1 (5 bases). Germline V gene data show CDR1 as GTSNPN and CDR2 as SVGIG (reference sequence). This CDR3 has 15 residues. V shed 2 bases and J shed 4 bases, with 15 bases lying between them. The CDR3 region has the DNA TGTGCCTGGAGTCAACCGGGACCATCGAATCAGCCCCAGCATTTT. Protein product: CAWSQPGPSNQPQHF.

The gene calls are TRBV19 and TRBJ2-1, with 10 bases matching TRBD1. This CDR3 has 15 residues. The germline gives CDR1 LNHDA, CDR2 SQIVND (reference sequence). The V gene end was trimmed by 5 bases and the J gene end by 8 bases; junction bases not matched to a gene: 9. CDR3 DNA: TGTGCCAGTAGTTTACCCGGGACAGGGGCCGATGAGCAGTTCTTC. Amino acid sequence: CASSLPGTGADEQFF.

The J gene is TRBJ1-1, the V gene TRBV9; D gene ambiguous. Germline V gives CDR1 SGDLS, CDR2 YYNGEE. V gave up 3 bases and J gave up 0 bases, with 6 bases separating them. The CDR3 length is 13 residues. The CDR3 is CASSGGLNTEAFF. The CDR3 DNA reads TGTGCCAGCAGCGGAGGGTTGAACACTGAAGCTTTCTTT. Based on the CDR3 plus reference TRBV9 and TRBJ1-1, the full variable domain is DSGVTQTPKHLITATGQRVTLRCSPRSGDLSVYWYQQSLDQGLQFLIQYYNGEERAKGNILERFSAQQFPDLHSELNLSSLELGDSALYFCASSGGLNTEAFFGQGTRLTVV.

The chain has TRBV5-1 and TRBJ2-1; D tentatively reads TRBD1 or TRBD2 (5 bases each). The CDR3 covers 13 residues. Trimming took off 4 bases at V and 5 bases at J, with 10 bases between the two ends. The V gene's germline CDR1 is SGHRS and CDR2 YFSETQ. CDR3 DNA sequence: TGCGCCAGCAGCGGGGACGTCGACAATGAGCAGTTCTTC. This sequence encodes CASSGDVDNEQFF.

This clone was detected only a few times. The chain joins TRBV30 to TRBJ2-7; D possibly corresponds to TRBD1 (6 bases). This CDR3 has 16 residues. V was trimmed by 2 bases and J by 3 bases, leaving 20 bases between them. CDR1 is GTSNPN and CDR2 is SVGIG in the germline V gene (reference sequence). CDR3 protein: CAWSFWDIKLDYEQYF. The CDR3 DNA follows: TGTGCCTGGAGTTTCTGGGACATTAAGCTAGACTACGAGCAGTACTTC. The full variable domain, with the rest looked up from reference TRBV30 and TRBJ2-7, is SQTIHQWPATLVQPVGSPLSLECTVEGTSNPNLYWYRQAAGRGLQLLFYSVGIGQISSEVPQNLSASRPQDRQFILSSKKLLLSDSGFYLCAWSFWDIKLDYEQYFGPGTRLTVT.

The chain recombines TRBV19 with TRBJ1-1, with 10 bases that match TRBD1. From germline, CDR1 is LNHDA and CDR2 SQIVND (reference sequence). The CDR3 loop spans 16 amino acids. The V and J ends lost 4 bases and 1 base, in that order; junction bases with no gene match: 6. CDR3 residues: CASSRTGGVRNTEAFF. CDR3 coding DNA: TGTGCCAGTAGTAGGACAGGGGGTGTTCGGAACACTGAAGCTTTCTTT.

This chain joins TRBV25-1 and TRBJ1-6, with unresolved D. The CDR3 runs to 13 residues. From germline, CDR1 is MGHDK and CDR2 SYGVNS. V lost 5 bases and J lost 7, with 9 bases in between. The CDR3 nucleotides read TGTGCCAGCAGTCCCCTTTTGAATTCACCCCTCCACTTT. It specifies CASSPLLNSPLHF. Full variable domain (remainder filled in from reference TRBV25-1 and TRBJ1-6): EADIYQTPRYLVIGTGKKITLECSQTMGHDKMYWYQQDPGMELHLIHYSYGVNSTEKGDLSSESTVSRIRTEHFPLTLESARPSHTSQYLCASSPLLNSPLHFGNGTRLTVT.

This clone appeared many times. The chain joins TRBV19 to TRBJ2-1; TRBD1 is a possible D gene (5 bases). Looked up from germline, CDR1 is LNHDA and CDR2 is SQIVND (reference sequence). The CDR3 loop spans 18 amino acids. Deletions cut 3 bases from V and 2 bases from J, with 20 bases between. The DNA for the CDR3 is TGTGCCAGTAGTATCGGCAGGGTGGTTTCAACAACCTACAATGAGCAGTTCTTC. Amino acid sequence: CASSIGRVVSTTYNEQFF.

The table lists this clone with a few counts. The chain combines TRBV6-5 with TRBJ1-6, with a tentative D call TRBD1 (5 bases). Per the germline V gene, CDR1 is MNHEY and CDR2 is SVGAGI. CDR3 length: 15 residues. V shed 11 bases and J shed 0 bases, with 14 bases lying between them. CDR3 loop: CAWGESRSYNSPLHF. CDR3 coding DNA: TGTGCCTGGGGGGAGAGCCGCTCCTATAATTCACCCCTCCACTTT.

V gene TRBV29-1 combines with J gene TRBJ1-2; D is ambiguous. This CDR3 is 11 amino acids long. V gave up 4 bases and J gave up 5 bases, with 8 bases separating them. Per the germline V gene, CDR1 is SQVTM and CDR2 is ANQGSEA. The CDR3 loop is CSVALTYGYTF. In DNA form, the CDR3 reads TGCAGCGTTGCACTTACTTATGGCTACACCTTC.

The rearrangement uses TRBV5-1 and TRBJ2-7; 7 bases are shared with TRBD2. V dropped 5 bases and J dropped 5; count of bases not matched to a gene: 13. CDR1 is SGHRS, CDR2 YFSETQ, per germline. This CDR3 has 15 amino acids. CDR3 coding DNA: TGCGCCAGCAGACCTTTGACGGGAGGCCTACACGAGCAGTACTTC. This sequence encodes CASRPLTGGLHEQYF.

The rearrangement uses TRBV7-7 and TRBJ2-7; D is possibly TRBD1 or TRBD2 (5 bases each). Germline lookup yields CDR1 SSHAT and CDR2 FNYEAQ (reference sequence). Trimming pared 0 bases from V and 4 bases from J, leaving 13 bases between. This CDR3 contains 15 residues. CDR3 sequence reads: CASSLALSGGYEQYF. The CDR3 region has the DNA TGTGCCAGCAGCTTAGCGCTAAGTGGGGGTTACGAGCAGTACTTC.

The chain employs TRBV5-1 and TRBJ2-6; D remains unclear. CDR1 SGHRS and CDR2 YFSETQ come from the germline V gene. This CDR3 has 16 amino acids. Deletions cut 1 base from V and 1 base from J, with 9 bases between. The CDR3 coding sequence is TGCGCCAGCAGCTTGCGGTCTGGGTCTGGGGCCAACGTCCTGACTTTC. This codes for CASSLRSGSGANVLTF.

V usage is TRBV18 and J usage is TRBJ2-1; maybe TRBD2 (6 bases). Germline V gives CDR1 KGHSH, CDR2 LQKENI. The CDR3 spans 13 residues. V was clipped by 0 bases and J by 7 bases, with 7 bases between them. Here the CDR3 reads CASSPPGRNEQFF. CDR3 nucleotide sequence: TGTGCCAGCTCACCACCTGGGAGGAATGAGCAGTTCTTC.

The chain recombines TRBV7-4 with TRBJ1-2, with 7 bases lining up with TRBD1. The ends lost 4 bases at V and 3 bases at J; junction bases unmatched: 14. The CDR3 has 17 amino acids. CDR1 is SGHVT and CDR2 is SQSDAQ in the germline V gene. This chain's CDR3 is CASSSRQGEGKDYGYTF. DNA for the CDR3: TGTGCCAGCAGCTCACGACAGGGAGAGGGTAAGGACTATGGCTACACCTTC.

The CDR3 loop reads CSALRWTGYSNQPQHF. The CDR3 DNA follows: TGCAGCGCCCTTCGTTGGACGGGGTATAGCAATCAGCCCCAGCATTTT. V and J are TRBV29-1 and TRBJ1-5, with D unresolved. The germline V and J ends were trimmed by 7 bases and 0 bases, with 19 bases remaining between them. The CDR3 sequence is 16 residues long. Germline-derived CDR1 and CDR2 are SQVTM and ANQGSEA.

This clone was detected only a few times. The chain recombines TRBV6-1 with TRBJ1-2; maybe TRBD1 (6 bases). V dropped 3 bases and J dropped 12 bases, with 17 bases sitting between them. The CDR3 has 13 residues. Germline CDR1 MNHNS, CDR2 SASEGT. The DNA of the CDR3 is TGTGCCAGCAGTGATGGACAGCTCCCCGCGAACACCTTC. Protein product: CASSDGQLPANTF.

There are a few counts of this clone. V and J are TRBV6-5 and TRBJ2-7; 8 positions match TRBD2. Trimming took 8 bases from V and 5 from J; bases not matched to a gene: 8. The CDR3 sequence is 13 residues long. Germline values: CDR1 MNHEY, CDR2 SVGAGI. The CDR3 bases are TGTGCCAGCCGGCTAGCGGGTCACCACGAGCAGTACTTC. It specifies CASRLAGHHEQYF.